The entry that follows covers one T cell receptor beta chain sequence. Researchers ran the PCR with 60 Vbeta and 13 Jbeta primers. The repertoire was sequenced with immunoSEQ multiplex PCR; TCRdb's copy has only in-frame clones and lacks some. The sample consists of about 170,000 clones, 80% to 85% of them appearing once. This entry is derived from a study of cytomegalovirus exposure and HLA in healthy donors. The CDR3 contains 16 residues. Germline V lookup: CDR1 SGHDT, CDR2 YYEEEE. The germline V and J ends were trimmed by 4 bases and 0 bases, with 13 bases remaining between them. The rearrangement links TRBV5-6 to TRBJ2-2; possible D gene TRBD1, 6 bases. The sequenced material came from PBMCs. The TCR originated in a boy between 2 and 10 years old in good health and CMV-seronegative. This CDR3 is CASSVTGTSNTGELFF. For the CDR3, the DNA is TGTGCCAGCAGCGTGACCGGGACATCGAACACCGGGGAGCTGTTTTTT.